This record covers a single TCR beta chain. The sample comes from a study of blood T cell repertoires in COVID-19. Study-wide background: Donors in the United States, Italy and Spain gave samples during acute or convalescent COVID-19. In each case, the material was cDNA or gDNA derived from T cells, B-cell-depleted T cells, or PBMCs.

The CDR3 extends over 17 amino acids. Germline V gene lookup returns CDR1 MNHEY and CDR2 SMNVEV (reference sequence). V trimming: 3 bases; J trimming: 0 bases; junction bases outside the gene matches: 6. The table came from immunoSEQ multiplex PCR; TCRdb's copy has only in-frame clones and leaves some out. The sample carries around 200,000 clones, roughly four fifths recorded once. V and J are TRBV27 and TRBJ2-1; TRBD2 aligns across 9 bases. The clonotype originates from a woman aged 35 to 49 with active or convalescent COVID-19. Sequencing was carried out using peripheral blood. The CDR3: CASSFWRGGSSYNEQFF. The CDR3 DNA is TGTGCCAGCAGTTTCTGGCGGGGGGGCAGCTCCTACAATGAGCAGTTCTTC.